This T cell receptor beta chain comes out of a study of blood T cell repertoires in COVID-19. The CDR3 is made up of 13 amino acids. The V and J ends lost 4 bases and 5 bases respectively, with 11 bases between them. Germline CDR1 and CDR2: WNHNN and SYGVQD (reference sequence). Repertoires were generated with immunoSEQ multiplex PCR, while TCRdb's copy carries only in-frame clones and drops some. The table includes 160,000 or so clones, around four fifths detected once. The rearrangement links TRBV10-1 to TRBJ2-5, with D uncertain. The sequenced material came from peripheral blood. The source is a woman of 80 years or more with acute or convalescent COVID-19. DNA for the CDR3: TGCGCCAGCAGTGCTTCTGCGTGGGAGACCCAGTACTTC. This translates into CASSASAWETQYF.